Included here is one T cell receptor (beta chain) sequence, with context. Primers included in the PCR were 60 Vbeta and 13 Jbeta primers. TCRdb's table, derived via immunoSEQ multiplex PCR, lists solely in-frame clones and lacks some. The sample consists of about 120,000 clones, around 86% of them appearing once. These data originate in a study of cytomegalovirus exposure and HLA in healthy donors. From germline, CDR1 is SGHDT and CDR2 YYEEEE. CDR3 length equals 14 residues. With 0 bases removed from V and 0 bases from J, the gap between germline ends came to 4 bases. The sample consisted of PBMCs. The receptor was isolated from a woman aged 40 to 50 in good health and CMV-seronegative. J is TRBJ2-1 and V is TRBV5-6; D uncertain. The DNA of the CDR3 is TGTGCCAGCAGCTTGGCTAGCTCCTACAATGAGCAGTTCTTC. This codes for CASSLASSYNEQFF.